Below, 25 T cell receptor beta chains from the same sample are listed, as sequenced in a study of blood T cell repertoires in COVID-19. TCRdb's table, derived via immunoSEQ multiplex PCR, lists solely in-frame clones and lacks some. The table records 200,000 to 250,000 clones, roughly 80% of them present only once. The sample comprised PBMCs or T cells enriched from blood (not recorded which). These receptors all stem from a man in his 60s who had recovered from COVID-19.

V gene TRBV29-1 combines with J gene TRBJ2-3, with TRBD2 matching 7 bases. V shed 6 bases, J shed 1 base, and the junction held 10 bases outside the gene matches. CDR1 SQVTM and CDR2 ANQGSEA come from the germline V gene. The CDR3 loop spans 15 amino acids. In DNA form, the CDR3 reads TGCAGCGTCCTAGGGAGGGGTTACCGCACAGATACGCAGTATTTT. Amino acids: CSVLGRGYRTDTQYF.

The chain couples TRBV6-5 to TRBJ1-6, with TRBD1 identical over 8 bases. The CDR3 length is 14 residues. Trimming took 8 bases from V and 7 from J; bases not matched to a gene: 7. Germline CDR1 is MNHEY and CDR2 is SVGAGI. DNA for the CDR3: TGTGCCAGCGGGCCGGCAGGGGGCAATTCACCCCTCCACTTT. Its translation: CASGPAGGNSPLHF.

J is TRBJ2-2 and V is TRBV24-1; perhaps TRBD1 as D (7 bases). V lost 0 bases and J lost 6, with 22 bases in between. The CDR3 is 19 amino acids. CDR1 is KGHDR, CDR2 SFDVKD, per germline. The CDR3: CATSDLPLTGPPGAGELFF. CDR3 DNA: TGTGCCACCAGTGATTTGCCTCTGACAGGGCCCCCGGGGGCCGGGGAGCTGTTTTTT.

The rearrangement joins TRBV27 to TRBJ2-3; 12 bases fit TRBD2. There are 16 residues in the CDR3. Per the germline V gene, CDR1 is MNHEY and CDR2 is SMNVEV (reference sequence). The V segment lost 2 bases and the J segment 5 bases; nucleotides outside the gene matches: 5. The CDR3: CASSLLAGGPLDTQYF. The CDR3 DNA follows: TGTGCCAGCAGTTTACTAGCGGGGGGGCCTCTAGATACGCAGTATTTT.

The chain links TRBV6-2 or TRBV6-3 to TRBJ2-6, with 11 bases fitting TRBD2. V lost 4 bases to trimming and J lost 11 bases; unmatched junction nucleotides: 4. CDR1 and CDR2 from the germline V gene are MNHEY and SVGEGT. The length of the CDR3 is 14 residues. As DNA, the CDR3 is TGTGCCAGCAGTTTAGCGGGGGGGGGCTACGTCCTGACTTTC. Its protein product is CASSLAGGGYVLTF.

This rearrangement joins TRBV7-8 to TRBJ1-6; 9 nucleotides agree with TRBD1. Germline assignment: CDR1 SGHVS and CDR2 FQNEAQ. The CDR3 has 16 amino acids. V was pared by 5 bases and J by 7 bases, with 9 bases of the junction left unmatched. The CDR3 bases are TGTGCCAGCAGCGAGACTCCGGGACAGGGAAATTCACCCCTCCACTTT. Its protein product is CASSETPGQGNSPLHF.

V is TRBV7-2 and J is TRBJ2-3; the D is unclear. V gave up 6 bases and J gave up 6 bases, with 13 bases separating them. The CDR3 is made up of 13 amino acids. The germline CDR1 and CDR2 sequences are SGHTA and FQGNSA. The CDR3: CASSPDWVDTQYF. CDR3 coding DNA: TGTGCCAGCAGTCCAGACTGGGTGGATACGCAGTATTTT.

The V gene is TRBV7-2, the J gene TRBJ1-5; D uncertain. The CDR3 sequence is 19 residues long. CDR1 and CDR2 from the germline V gene are SGHTA and FQGNSA. V lost 1 base and J 0 bases, leaving 19 bases between the germline ends. The CDR3 protein is CASSLDSGMAGYSNQPQHF. The CDR3 coding sequence is TGTGCCAGCAGCTTAGACTCAGGAATGGCTGGCTATAGCAATCAGCCCCAGCATTTT.

The genes are TRBV5-1 and TRBJ2-1, with 7 bases matching TRBD2. The CDR3 is made up of 14 amino acids. The ends lost 3 bases at V and 5 bases at J; junction bases unmatched: 5. Germline V lookup: CDR1 SGHRS, CDR2 YFSETQ. The CDR3 nucleotides are TGCGCCAGCAGCTGGCGGGGGACCGACAATGAGCAGTTCTTC. The encoded protein is CASSWRGTDNEQFF.

The J gene is TRBJ2-7, the V gene TRBV5-4; weak D call: TRBD2 (5 bases). In germline, CDR1 is SGHNT, CDR2 YYREEE (reference sequence). This CDR3 contains 14 residues. V dropped 0 bases and J dropped 6 bases, with 13 bases sitting between them. CDR3 DNA sequence: TGTGCCAGCAGCTTGGAGGCCCAGGCGGGCGAGCAGTACTTC. Protein: CASSLEAQAGEQYF. Drawing the rest from reference TRBV5-4 and TRBJ2-7, the complete variable domain is ETGVTQSPTHLIKTRGQQVTLRCSSQSGHNTVSWYQQALGQGPQFIFQYYREEENGRGNFPPRFSGLQFPNYSSELNVNALELDDSALYLCASSLEAQAGEQYFGPGTRLTVT.

V is TRBV19 and J is TRBJ1-2, with D possibly TRBD1 on 5 matching bases. V lost 10 bases and J lost 8, with 26 bases in between. The CDR3 consists of 15 residues. The germline V gene encodes CDR1 LNHDA and CDR2 SQIVND (reference sequence). CDR3 coding DNA: TGTGCCACTACTGATCAGGCCGGGGGAGATCGGGGCTACACCTTC. Translation gives CATTDQAGGDRGYTF.

The J gene is TRBJ1-1, the V gene TRBV28; 9 nucleotides match TRBD1. The ends lost 6 bases at V and 1 base at J; junction bases unmatched: 6. Germline V gene lookup returns CDR1 MDHEN and CDR2 SYDVKM. CDR3 length: 15 residues. CDR3 nucleotide sequence: TGTGCCAGCAGGGGACAGGGTATGGGGAACACTGAAGCTTTCTTT. It yields the protein CASRGQGMGNTEAFF. Based on the CDR3 plus reference TRBV28 and TRBJ1-1, the full variable domain is DVKVTQSSRYLVKRTGEKVFLECVQDMDHENMFWYRQDPGLGLRLIYFSYDVKMKEKGDIPEGYSVSREKKERFSLILESASTNQTSMYLCASRGQGMGNTEAFFGQGTRLTVV.

V usage is TRBV9 and J usage is TRBJ1-2; D gene ambiguous. V lost 0 bases and J 8 bases, leaving 8 bases between the germline ends. The CDR3 is 12 amino acids. Germline lookup yields CDR1 SGDLS and CDR2 YYNGEE. CDR3 bases: TGTGCCAGCAGCGTAGATACCAGGGGCTACACCTTC. This codes for CASSVDTRGYTF.

J is TRBJ1-2 and V is TRBV6-2 or TRBV6-3, with 7 bases identical to TRBD1. Trimming cost V 6 bases and J 8 bases; bases outside gene matches: 15. The CDR3 has 15 residues. Germline V CDR1 and CDR2: MNHEY, SVGEGT. The CDR3 bases are TGTGCCAGCAGACCTACGGGAAAGGCAGGGGGAGGCTACACCTTC. Protein sequence: CASRPTGKAGGGYTF.

CDR3 protein: CASSKTGTGSYEQYF. In DNA, the CDR3 is TGCGCCAGCAGCAAAACCGGGACAGGCTCCTACGAGCAGTACTTC. The chain joins TRBV4-3 to TRBJ2-7, with 8 bases matching TRBD1. With V trimmed by 5 bases and J by 0 bases, 6 bases remained unmatched. Germline V CDR1 and CDR2: LGHNA, YSLEER. The CDR3 length is 15 residues.

CDR3 residues: CASSVDQNLNTEAFF. CDR3 in DNA: TGTGCCAGCAGCGTAGATCAGAATCTGAACACTGAAGCTTTCTTT. This sequence joins TRBV9 and TRBJ1-1; D gene unclear. The V and J ends lost 0 bases and 0 bases respectively, with 9 bases between them. Germline V CDR1 and CDR2: SGDLS, YYNGEE. There are 15 residues in the CDR3.

On this clone: At one end the junction does not follow the germline gene, possibly because of a read error. The rearrangement joins TRBV19 to TRBJ2-3; a weak D match, TRBD1 (6 bases). The germline gives CDR1 LNHDA, CDR2 SQIVND (reference sequence). The CDR3 length is 16 residues. CDR3 in amino acids: CASSIERTASTGTQYF. The CDR3 region has the DNA TGTGCCAGTAGTATAGAGCGGACAGCTAGCACAGGTACGCAGTATTTT. The whole variable domain, remainder taken from reference TRBV19 and TRBJ2-3, is DGGITQSPKYLFRKEGQNVTLSCEQNLNHDAMYWYRQDPGQGLRLIYYSQIVNDFQKGDIAEGYSVSREKKESFPLTVTSAQKNPTAFYLCASSIERTASTGTQYFGPGTRLTVL.

This chain's CDR3 is CASTGNGYGYTF. CDR3 nucleotide sequence: TGCGCCAGTACAGGGAACGGCTATGGCTACACCTTC. V gene TRBV5-1 combines with J gene TRBJ1-2; tentative D call: TRBD1 (6 bases). V lost 8 bases and J lost 4, with 12 bases in between. CDR3 length: 12 amino acids. The germline V gene has CDR1 SGHRS and CDR2 YFSETQ.

This chain connects TRBV12-3 or TRBV12-4 to TRBJ1-3; D remains ambiguous. V dropped 4 bases and J dropped 0 bases, with 4 bases sitting between them. CDR3 size: 13 residues. The chain's CDR3 is CASSYSSGNTIYF. DNA of the CDR3: TGTGCCAGCAGTTATAGCTCTGGAAACACCATATATTTT.

This chain uses TRBV11-3 with TRBJ1-2; 7 bases are a match to TRBD1. CDR3 length: 16 residues. Germline CDR1 is SGHNT and CDR2 is YENEEA. Trimming at V came to 1 base and at J to 4 bases, leaving 9 bases not matched to a gene. The CDR3 nucleotides are TGTGCCAGCAGCTTAGTCCAGGGGGTTAGCTCCTATGGCTACACCTTC. Translation: CASSLVQGVSSYGYTF. The full variable domain, its missing parts supplied by reference TRBV11-3 and TRBJ1-2, is EAGVVQSPRYKIIEKKQPVAFWCNPISGHNTLYWYLQNLGQGPELLIRYENEEAVDDSQLPKDRFSAERLKGVDSTLKIQPAELGDSAVYLCASSLVQGVSSYGYTFGSGTRLTVV.

The rearrangement joins TRBV18 to TRBJ2-7, with 11 bases identical to TRBD1. CDR3 size: 16 residues. The V gene end was trimmed by 0 bases and the J gene end by 5 bases; junction bases not matched to a gene: 6. CDR1 KGHSH and CDR2 LQKENI come from the germline V gene. CDR3 residues: CASSPPVGQGANEQYF. The DNA for the CDR3 is TGTGCCAGCTCACCACCTGTCGGACAGGGGGCTAACGAGCAGTACTTC. The whole variable domain, filled in from reference TRBV18 and TRBJ2-7, reads NAGVMQNPRHLVRRRGQEARLRCSPMKGHSHVYWYRQLPEEGLKFMVYLQKENIIDESGMPKERFSAEFPKEGPSILRIQQVVRGDSAAYFCASSPPVGQGANEQYFGPGTRLTVT.

With respect to this clone: At one end the junction does not follow the germline gene, possibly because of a read error. This rearrangement joins TRBV7-7 to TRBJ2-2; tentative D call: TRBD2 (6 bases). This CDR3 spans 16 amino acids. Per the germline V gene, CDR1 is SSHAT and CDR2 is FNYEAQ (reference sequence). CDR3 sequence (DNA): TGTGCTAGCAGCTTAGCCGCGGGGCCGAACACCGGGGAGCTGTTTTTT. Translating gives CASSLAAGPNTGELFF.

This chain links TRBV6-2 or TRBV6-3 with TRBJ1-5, with a weak D call TRBD1 (6 bases). Trimming took 1 base from V and 0 from J, leaving 7 bases between them. Per germline, CDR1 MNHEY and CDR2 SVGEGT. The CDR3 sequence is 15 residues long. CDR3 sequence (DNA): TGTGCCAGCAGTTACTACAGGGATAGCAATCAGCCCCAGCATTTT. Protein product: CASSYYRDSNQPQHF.

This sequence joins TRBV29-1 and TRBJ2-1, with D possibly being TRBD1 (6 bases). The CDR3 runs 14 residues. CDR1 and CDR2 from the germline V gene are SQVTM and ANQGSEA. V was trimmed by 6 bases and J by 3 bases, leaving 15 bases between them. The CDR3 reads CSVRAGASYNEQFF. The CDR3 nucleotides read TGCAGCGTGCGGGCAGGGGCGAGCTACAATGAGCAGTTCTTC.

This rearrangement joins TRBV7-9 to TRBJ2-3; 7 bases map to TRBD2. CDR3 length equals 15 residues. The V gene end was trimmed by 5 bases and the J gene end by 8 bases; junction bases not matched to a gene: 13. Germline CDR1 reads SEHNR; CDR2 reads FQNEAQ (reference sequence). CDR3 amino acids: CASSTWGTIQVTQYF. For the CDR3, the DNA is TGTGCCAGCAGCACCTGGGGGACTATCCAGGTTACGCAGTATTTT.